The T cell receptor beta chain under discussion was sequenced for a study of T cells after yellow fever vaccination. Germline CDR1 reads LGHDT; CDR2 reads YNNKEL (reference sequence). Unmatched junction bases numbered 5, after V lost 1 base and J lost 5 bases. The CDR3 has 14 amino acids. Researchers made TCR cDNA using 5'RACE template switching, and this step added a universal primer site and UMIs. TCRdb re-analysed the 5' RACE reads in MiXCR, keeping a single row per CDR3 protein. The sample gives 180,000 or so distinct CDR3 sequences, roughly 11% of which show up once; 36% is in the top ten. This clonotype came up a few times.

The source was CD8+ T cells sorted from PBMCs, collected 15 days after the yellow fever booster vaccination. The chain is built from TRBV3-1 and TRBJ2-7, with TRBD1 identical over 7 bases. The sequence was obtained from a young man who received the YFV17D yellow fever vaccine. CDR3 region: CASSQVGTVNEQYF. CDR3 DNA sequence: TGTGCCAGCAGCCAAGTTGGGACAGTAAACGAGCAGTACTTC.